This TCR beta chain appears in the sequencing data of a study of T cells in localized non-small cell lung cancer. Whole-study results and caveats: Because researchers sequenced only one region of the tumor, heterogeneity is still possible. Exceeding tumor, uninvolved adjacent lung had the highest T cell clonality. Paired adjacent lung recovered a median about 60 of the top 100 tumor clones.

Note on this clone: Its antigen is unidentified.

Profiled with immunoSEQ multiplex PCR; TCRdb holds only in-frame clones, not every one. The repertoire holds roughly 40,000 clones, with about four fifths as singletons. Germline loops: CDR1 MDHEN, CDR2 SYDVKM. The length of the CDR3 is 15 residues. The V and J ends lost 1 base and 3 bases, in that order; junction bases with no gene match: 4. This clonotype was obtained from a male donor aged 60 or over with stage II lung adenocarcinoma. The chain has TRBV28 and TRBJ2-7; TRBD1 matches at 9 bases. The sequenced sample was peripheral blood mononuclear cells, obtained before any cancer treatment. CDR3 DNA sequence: TGTGCCAGCAGTTTATCCGGGACAGGGAGCTACGAGCAGTACTTC. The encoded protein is CASSLSGTGSYEQYF.